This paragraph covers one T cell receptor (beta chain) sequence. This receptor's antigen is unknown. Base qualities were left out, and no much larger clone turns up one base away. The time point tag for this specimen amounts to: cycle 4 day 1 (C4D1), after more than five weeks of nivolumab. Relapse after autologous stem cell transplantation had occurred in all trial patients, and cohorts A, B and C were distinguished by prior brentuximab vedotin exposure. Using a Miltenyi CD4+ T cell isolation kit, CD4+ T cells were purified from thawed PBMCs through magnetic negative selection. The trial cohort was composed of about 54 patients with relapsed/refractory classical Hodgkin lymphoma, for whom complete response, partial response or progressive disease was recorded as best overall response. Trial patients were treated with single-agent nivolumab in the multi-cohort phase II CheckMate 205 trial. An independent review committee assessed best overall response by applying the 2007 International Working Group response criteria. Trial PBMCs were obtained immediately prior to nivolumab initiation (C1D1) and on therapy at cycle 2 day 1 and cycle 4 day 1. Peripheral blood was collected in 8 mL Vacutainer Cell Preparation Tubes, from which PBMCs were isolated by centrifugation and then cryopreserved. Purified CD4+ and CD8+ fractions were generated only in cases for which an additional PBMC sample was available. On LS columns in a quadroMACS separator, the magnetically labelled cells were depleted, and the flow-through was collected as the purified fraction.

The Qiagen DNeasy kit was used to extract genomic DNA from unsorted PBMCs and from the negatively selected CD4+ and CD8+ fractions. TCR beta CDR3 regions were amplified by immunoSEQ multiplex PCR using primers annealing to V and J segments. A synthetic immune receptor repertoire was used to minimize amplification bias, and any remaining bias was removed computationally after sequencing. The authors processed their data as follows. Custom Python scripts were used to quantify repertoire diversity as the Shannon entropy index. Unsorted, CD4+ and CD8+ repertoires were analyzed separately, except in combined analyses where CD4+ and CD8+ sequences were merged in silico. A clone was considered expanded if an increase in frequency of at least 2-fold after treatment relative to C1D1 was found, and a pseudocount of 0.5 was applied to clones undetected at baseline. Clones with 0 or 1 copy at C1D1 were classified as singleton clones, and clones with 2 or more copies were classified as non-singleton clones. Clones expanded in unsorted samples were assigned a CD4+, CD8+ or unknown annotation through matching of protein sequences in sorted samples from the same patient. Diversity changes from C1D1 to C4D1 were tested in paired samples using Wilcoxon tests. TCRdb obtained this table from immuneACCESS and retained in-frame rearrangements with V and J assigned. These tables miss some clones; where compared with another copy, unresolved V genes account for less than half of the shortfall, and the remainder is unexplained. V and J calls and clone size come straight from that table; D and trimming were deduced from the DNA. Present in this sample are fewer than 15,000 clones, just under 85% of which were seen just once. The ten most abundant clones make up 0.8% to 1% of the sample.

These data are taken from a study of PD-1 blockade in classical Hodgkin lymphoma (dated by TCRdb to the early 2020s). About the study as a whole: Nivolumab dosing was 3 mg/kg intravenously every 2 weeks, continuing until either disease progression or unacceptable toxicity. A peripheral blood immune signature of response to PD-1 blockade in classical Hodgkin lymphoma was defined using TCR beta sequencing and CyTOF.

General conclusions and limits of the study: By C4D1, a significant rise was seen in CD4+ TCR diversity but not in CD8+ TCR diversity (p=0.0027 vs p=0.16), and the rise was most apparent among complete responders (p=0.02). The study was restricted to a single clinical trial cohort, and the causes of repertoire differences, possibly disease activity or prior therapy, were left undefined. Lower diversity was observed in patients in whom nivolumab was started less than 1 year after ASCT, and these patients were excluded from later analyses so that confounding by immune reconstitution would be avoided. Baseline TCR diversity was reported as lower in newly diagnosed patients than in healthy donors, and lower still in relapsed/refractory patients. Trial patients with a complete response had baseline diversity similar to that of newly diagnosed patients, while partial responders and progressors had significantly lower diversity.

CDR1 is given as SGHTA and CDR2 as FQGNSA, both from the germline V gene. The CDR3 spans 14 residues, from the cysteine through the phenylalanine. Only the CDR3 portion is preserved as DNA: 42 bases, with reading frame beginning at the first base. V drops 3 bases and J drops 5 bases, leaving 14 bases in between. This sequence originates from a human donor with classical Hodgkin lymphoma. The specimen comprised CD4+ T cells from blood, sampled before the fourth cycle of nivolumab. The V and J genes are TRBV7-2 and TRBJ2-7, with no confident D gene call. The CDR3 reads CASSFLPGFHEQYF. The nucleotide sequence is TGTGCCAGCAGCTTCCTACCCGGGTTCCACGAGCAGTACTTC. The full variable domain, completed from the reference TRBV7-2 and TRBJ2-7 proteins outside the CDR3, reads GAGVSQSPSNKVTEKGKDVELRCDPISGHTALYWYRQSLGQGLEFLIYFQGNSAPDKSGLPSDRFSAERTGGSVSTLTIQRTQQEDSAVYLCASSFLPGFHEQYFGPGTRLTVT.